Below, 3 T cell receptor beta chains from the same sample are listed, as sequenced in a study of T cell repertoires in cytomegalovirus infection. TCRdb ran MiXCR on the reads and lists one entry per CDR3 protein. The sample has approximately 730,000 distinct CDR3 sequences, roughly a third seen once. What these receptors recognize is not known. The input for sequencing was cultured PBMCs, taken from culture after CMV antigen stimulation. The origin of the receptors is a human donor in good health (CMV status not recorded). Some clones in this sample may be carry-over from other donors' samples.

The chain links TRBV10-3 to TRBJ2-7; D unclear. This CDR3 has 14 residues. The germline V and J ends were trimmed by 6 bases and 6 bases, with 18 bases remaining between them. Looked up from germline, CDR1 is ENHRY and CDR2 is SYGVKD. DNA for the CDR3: TGTGCCATCAGAGAGGACCCCCAAAGTGGCGAGCAGTACTTC. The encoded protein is CAIREDPQSGEQYF.

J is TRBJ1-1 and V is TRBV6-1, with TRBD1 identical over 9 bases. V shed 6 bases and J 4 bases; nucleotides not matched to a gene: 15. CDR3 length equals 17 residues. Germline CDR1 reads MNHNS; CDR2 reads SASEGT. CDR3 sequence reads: CASSLGTGPSKGTEAFF. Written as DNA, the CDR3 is TGTGCCAGCAGCCTGGGGACAGGGCCTTCTAAGGGCACTGAAGCTTTCTTT.

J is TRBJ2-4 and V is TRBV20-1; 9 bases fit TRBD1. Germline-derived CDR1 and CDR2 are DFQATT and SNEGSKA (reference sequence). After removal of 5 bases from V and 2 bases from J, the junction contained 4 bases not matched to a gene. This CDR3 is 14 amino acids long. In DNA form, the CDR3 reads TGCAGTGCTGGGACAGGGTTGACCAAAAACATTCAGTACTTC. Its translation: CSAGTGLTKNIQYF.